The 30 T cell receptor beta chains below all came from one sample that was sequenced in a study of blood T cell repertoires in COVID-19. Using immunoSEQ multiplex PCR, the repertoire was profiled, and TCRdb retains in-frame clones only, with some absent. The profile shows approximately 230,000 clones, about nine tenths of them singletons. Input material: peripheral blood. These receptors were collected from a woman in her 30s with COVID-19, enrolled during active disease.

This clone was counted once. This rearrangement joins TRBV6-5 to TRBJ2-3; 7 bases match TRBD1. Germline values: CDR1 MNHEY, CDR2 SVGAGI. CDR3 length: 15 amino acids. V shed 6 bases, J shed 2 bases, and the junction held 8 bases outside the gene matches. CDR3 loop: CASSQVGTATDTQYF. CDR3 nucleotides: TGTGCCAGCAGCCAGGTAGGGACAGCCACAGATACGCAGTATTTT.

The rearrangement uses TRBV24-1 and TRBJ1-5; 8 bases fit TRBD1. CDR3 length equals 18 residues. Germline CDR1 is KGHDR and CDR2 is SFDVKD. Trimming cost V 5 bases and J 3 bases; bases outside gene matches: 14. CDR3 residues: CATSGMTGEPQNNQPQHF. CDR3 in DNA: TGTGCCACCAGTGGCATGACAGGGGAACCTCAAAACAATCAGCCCCAGCATTTT.

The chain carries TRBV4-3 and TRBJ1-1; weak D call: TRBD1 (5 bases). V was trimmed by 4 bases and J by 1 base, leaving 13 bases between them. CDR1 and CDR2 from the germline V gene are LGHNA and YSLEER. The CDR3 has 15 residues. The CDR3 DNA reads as TGCGCCAGCAGCCGTCAGGGAAGTAGGAACACTGAAGCTTTCTTT. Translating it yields CASSRQGSRNTEAFF.

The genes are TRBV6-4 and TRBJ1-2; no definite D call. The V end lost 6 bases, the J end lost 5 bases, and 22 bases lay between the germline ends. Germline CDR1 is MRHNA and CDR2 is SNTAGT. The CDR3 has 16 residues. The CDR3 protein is CASSPSLGRYPYGYTF. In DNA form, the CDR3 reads TGTGCCAGCAGCCCTTCTTTGGGGAGGTATCCGTATGGCTACACCTTC.

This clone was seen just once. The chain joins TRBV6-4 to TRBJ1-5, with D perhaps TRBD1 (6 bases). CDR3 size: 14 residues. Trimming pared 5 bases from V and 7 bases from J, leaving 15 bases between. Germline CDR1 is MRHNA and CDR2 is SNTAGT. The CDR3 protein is CASSPTGFGQPQHF. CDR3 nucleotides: TGTGCCAGCAGTCCCACAGGGTTCGGACAGCCCCAGCATTTT.

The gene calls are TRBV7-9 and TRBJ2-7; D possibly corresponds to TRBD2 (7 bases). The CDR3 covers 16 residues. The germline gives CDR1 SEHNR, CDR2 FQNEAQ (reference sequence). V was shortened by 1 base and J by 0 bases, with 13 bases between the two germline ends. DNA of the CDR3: TGTGCCAGCAGCTTAGATATCGGGGGGCTCTCCTACGAGCAGTACTTC. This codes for CASSLDIGGLSYEQYF.

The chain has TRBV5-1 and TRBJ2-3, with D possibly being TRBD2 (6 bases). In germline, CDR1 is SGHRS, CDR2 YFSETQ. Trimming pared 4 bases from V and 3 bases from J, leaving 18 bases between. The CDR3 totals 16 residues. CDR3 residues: CASSPTPGVQTDTQYF. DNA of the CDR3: TGCGCCAGCAGCCCCACACCGGGAGTACAGACAGATACGCAGTATTTT.

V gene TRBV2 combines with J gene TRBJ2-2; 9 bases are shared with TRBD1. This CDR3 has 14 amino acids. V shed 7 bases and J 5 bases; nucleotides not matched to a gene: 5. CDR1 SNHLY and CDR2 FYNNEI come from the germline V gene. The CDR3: CASNKQGATGELFF. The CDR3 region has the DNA TGTGCCAGCAATAAACAGGGGGCGACCGGGGAGCTGTTTTTT. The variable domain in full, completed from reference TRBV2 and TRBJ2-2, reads EPEVTQTPSHQVTQMGQEVILRCVPISNHLYFYWYRQILGQKVEFLVSFYNNEISEKSEIFDDQFSVERPDGSNFTLKIRSTKLEDSAMYFCASNKQGATGELFFGEGSRLTVL.

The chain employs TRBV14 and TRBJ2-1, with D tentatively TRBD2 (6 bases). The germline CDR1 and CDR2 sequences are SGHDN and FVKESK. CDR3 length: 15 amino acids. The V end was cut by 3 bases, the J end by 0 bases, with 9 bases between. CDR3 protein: CASSQGRNSYNEQFF. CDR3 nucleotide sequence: TGTGCCAGCAGCCAGGGGAGGAACTCCTACAATGAGCAGTTCTTC.

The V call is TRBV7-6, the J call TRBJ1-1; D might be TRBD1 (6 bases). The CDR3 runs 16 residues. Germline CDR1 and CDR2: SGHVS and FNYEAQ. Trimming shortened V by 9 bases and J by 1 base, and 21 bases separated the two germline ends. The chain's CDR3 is CASLPGHVLPNTEAFF. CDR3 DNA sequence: TGTGCCAGTCTCCCGGGACACGTCCTCCCGAACACTGAAGCTTTCTTT.

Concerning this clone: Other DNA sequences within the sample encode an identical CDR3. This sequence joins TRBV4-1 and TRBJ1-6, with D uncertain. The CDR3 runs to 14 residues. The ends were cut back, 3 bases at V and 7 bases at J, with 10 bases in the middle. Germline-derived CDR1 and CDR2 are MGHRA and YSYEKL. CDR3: CASSQGPGNSPLHF. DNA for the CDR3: TGCGCCAGCAGCCAGGGCCCAGGAAATTCACCCCTCCACTTT.

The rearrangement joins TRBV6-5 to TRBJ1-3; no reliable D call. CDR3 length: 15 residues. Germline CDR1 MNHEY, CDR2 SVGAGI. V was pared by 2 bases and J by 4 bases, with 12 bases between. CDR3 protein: CASSYGSRSGNTIYF. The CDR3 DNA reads TGTGCCAGCAGTTACGGGAGTCGGTCCGGAAACACCATATATTTT.

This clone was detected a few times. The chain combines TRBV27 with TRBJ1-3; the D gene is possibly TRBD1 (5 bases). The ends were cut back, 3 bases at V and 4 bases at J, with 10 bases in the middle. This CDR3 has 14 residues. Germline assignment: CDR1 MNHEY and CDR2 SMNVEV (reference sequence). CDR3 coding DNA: TGTGCCAGCAGTTTCCAGGGTCCCGGAAACACCATATATTTT. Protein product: CASSFQGPGNTIYF.

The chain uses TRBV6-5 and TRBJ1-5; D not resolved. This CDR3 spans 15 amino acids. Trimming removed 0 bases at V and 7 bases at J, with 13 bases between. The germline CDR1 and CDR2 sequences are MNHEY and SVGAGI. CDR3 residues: CASSYSRSFRQPQHF. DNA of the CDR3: TGTGCCAGCAGTTACTCGAGATCCTTCAGGCAGCCCCAGCATTTT.

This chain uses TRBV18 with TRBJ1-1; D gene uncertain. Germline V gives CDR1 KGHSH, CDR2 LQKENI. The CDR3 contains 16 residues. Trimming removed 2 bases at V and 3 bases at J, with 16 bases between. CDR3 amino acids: CASSPFRGTRDTEAFF. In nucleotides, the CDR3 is TGTGCCAGCTCACCATTTAGAGGCACTCGGGACACTGAAGCTTTCTTT.

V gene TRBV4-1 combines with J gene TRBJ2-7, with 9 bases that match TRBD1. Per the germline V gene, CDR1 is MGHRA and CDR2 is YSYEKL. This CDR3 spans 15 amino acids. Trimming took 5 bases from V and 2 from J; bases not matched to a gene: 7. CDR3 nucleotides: TGCGCCAGCAGCGCCGGGACAGGGATGCCCTACGAGCAGTACGTC. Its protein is CASSAGTGMPYEQYV.

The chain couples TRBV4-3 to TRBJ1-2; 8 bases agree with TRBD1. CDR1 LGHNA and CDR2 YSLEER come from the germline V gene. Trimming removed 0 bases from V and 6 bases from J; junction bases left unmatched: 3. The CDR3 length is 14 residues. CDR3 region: CASSQEDREDGYTF. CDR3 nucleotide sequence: TGCGCCAGCAGCCAAGAGGACAGGGAGGATGGCTACACCTTC.

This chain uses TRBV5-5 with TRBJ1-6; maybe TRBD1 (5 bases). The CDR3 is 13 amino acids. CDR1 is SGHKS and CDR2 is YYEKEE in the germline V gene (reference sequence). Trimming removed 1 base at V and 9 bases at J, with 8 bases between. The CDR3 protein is CASSLRGSSPLHF. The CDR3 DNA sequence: TGTGCCAGCAGCTTGCGGGGGAGTTCACCCCTCCACTTT.

CDR3 sequence (DNA): TGTGCCAGCAGTCCCGACAGGGGGCGAGGGGGTGAAGCTTTCTTT. Its translation is CASSPDRGRGGEAFF. The chain links TRBV6-5 to TRBJ1-1, with 10 bases that match TRBD1. V was pared by 5 bases and J by 7 bases, with 10 bases of the junction left unmatched. The germline V gene has CDR1 MNHEY and CDR2 SVGAGI. The CDR3 has 15 residues.

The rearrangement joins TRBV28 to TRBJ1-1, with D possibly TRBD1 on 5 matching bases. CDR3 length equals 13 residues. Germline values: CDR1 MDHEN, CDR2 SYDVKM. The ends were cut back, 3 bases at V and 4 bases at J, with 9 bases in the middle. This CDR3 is CASSLRDGTEAFF. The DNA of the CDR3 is TGTGCCAGCAGTTTGCGGGACGGCACTGAAGCTTTCTTT.

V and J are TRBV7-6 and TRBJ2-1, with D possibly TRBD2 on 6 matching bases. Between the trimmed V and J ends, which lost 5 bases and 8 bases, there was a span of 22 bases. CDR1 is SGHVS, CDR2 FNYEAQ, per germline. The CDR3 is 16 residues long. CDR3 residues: CASSPPIWRASYEQFF. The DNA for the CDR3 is TGTGCCAGCAGCCCTCCGATCTGGAGGGCCTCATATGAGCAGTTCTTC.

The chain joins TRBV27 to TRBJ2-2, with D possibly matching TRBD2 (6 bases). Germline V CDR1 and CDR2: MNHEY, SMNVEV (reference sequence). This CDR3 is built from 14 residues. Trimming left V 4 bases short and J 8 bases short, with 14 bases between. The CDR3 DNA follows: TGTGCCAGCAGTTCTCGACGGGACTCGGGGGAGCTGTTTTTT. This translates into CASSSRRDSGELFF.

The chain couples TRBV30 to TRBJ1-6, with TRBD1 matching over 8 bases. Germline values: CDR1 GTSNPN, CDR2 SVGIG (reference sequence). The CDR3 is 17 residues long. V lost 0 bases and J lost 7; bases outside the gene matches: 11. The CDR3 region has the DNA TGTGCCTGGAGTGTAGGGGCCCGGACAGGGAGGAATTCACCCCTCCACTTT. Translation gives CAWSVGARTGRNSPLHF. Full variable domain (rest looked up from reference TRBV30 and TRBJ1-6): SQTIHQWPATLVQPVGSPLSLECTVEGTSNPNLYWYRQAAGRGLQLLFYSVGIGQISSEVPQNLSASRPQDRQFILSSKKLLLSDSGFYLCAWSVGARTGRNSPLHFGNGTRLTVT.

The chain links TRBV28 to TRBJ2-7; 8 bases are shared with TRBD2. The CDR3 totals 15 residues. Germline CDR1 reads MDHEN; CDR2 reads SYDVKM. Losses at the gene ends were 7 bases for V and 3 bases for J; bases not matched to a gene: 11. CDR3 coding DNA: TGTGCCAGCATCCTCTCCGGGGGGGCCAGCTACGAGCAGTACTTC. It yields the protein CASILSGGASYEQYF.

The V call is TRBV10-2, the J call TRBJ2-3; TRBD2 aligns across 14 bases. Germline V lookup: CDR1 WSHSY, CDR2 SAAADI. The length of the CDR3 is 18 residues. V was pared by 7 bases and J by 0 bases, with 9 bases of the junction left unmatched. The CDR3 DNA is TGCGCCAGCACCGACCCGGGGACTAGCGGGGGTAGCACAGATACGCAGTATTTT. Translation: CASTDPGTSGGSTDTQYF.

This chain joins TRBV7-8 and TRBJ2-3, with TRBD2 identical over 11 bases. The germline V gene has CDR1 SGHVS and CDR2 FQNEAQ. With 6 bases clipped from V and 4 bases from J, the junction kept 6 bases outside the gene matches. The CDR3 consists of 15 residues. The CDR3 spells CASSIAGGPADTQYF. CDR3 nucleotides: TGTGCCAGCAGTATAGCGGGAGGGCCGGCAGATACGCAGTATTTT.

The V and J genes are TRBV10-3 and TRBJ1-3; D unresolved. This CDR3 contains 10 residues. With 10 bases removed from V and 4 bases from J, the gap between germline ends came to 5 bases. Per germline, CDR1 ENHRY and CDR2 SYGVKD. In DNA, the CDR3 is TGTGCCACCCGGGGAAACACCATATATTTT. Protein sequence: CATRGNTIYF.

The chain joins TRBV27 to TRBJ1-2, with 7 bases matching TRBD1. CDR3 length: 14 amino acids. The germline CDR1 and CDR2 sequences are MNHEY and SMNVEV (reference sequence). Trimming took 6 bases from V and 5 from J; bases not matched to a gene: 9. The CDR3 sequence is CASRRDRVGYGYTF. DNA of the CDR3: TGTGCCAGCAGGCGAGACAGGGTGGGTTATGGCTACACCTTC.

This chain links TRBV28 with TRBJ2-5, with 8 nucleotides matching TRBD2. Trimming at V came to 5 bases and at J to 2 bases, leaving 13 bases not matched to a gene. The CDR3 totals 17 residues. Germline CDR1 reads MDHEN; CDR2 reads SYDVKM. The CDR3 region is CASSPGPGLGSQETQYF. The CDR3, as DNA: TGTGCCAGCAGTCCGGGACCGGGACTAGGGAGTCAAGAGACCCAGTACTTC.

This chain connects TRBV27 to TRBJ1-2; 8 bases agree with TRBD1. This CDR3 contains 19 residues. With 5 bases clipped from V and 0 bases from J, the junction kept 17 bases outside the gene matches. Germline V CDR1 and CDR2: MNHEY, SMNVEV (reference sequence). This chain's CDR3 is CASSPPPGTGPLANYGYTF. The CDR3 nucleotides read TGTGCCAGCAGTCCCCCACCTGGGACAGGCCCTTTAGCTAACTATGGCTACACCTTC.